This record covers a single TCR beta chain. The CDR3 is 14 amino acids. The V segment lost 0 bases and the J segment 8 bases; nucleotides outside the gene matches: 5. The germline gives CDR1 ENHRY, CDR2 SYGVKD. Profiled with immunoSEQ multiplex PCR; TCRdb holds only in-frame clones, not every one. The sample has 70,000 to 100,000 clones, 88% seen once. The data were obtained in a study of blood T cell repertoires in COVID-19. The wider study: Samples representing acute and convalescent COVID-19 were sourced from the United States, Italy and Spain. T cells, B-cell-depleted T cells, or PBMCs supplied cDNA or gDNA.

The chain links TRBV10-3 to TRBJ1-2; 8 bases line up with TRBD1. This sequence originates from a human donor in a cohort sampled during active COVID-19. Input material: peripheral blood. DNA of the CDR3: TGTGCCATCAGTGAGTCCGCAGGGGGCCAAGGCTACACCTTC. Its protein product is CAISESAGGQGYTF.